Below are 28 T cell receptor beta chains sequenced from a single sample in a study of response to subunit inactivated influenza vaccine. TCRdb re-derived calls from the RT-PCR reads in MiXCR, one entry per CDR3 protein. Seen here are roughly 500,000 distinct CDR3 sequences, approximately 17% observed once, and the top ten hold 2.5% to 3.5%. The sequencing used CD4+ T cells sorted from PBMCs, collected less than 30 months after vaccination. These receptors were collected from a man aged 45-69 years who received an inactivated influenza vaccine.

This clonotype was counted only a few times. This chain uses TRBV28 with TRBJ1-1; the D gene is possibly TRBD1 (5 bases). The CDR3 is made up of 15 amino acids. Trimming removed 1 base at V and 1 base at J, with 10 bases between. Per the germline V gene, CDR1 is MDHEN and CDR2 is SYDVKM. The CDR3 DNA is TGTGCCAGCAGTTTATTTGGAGGGGAGAACACTGAAGCTTTCTTT. Translation gives CASSLFGGENTEAFF.

This clonotype came up a few times. The chain is built from TRBV3-1 and TRBJ1-1, with D unresolved. Germline V gene sequence: CDR1 LGHDT, CDR2 YNNKEL (reference sequence). Trimming removed 0 bases from V and 3 bases from J, with 8 bases in between. This CDR3 comprises 14 residues. The DNA of the CDR3 is TGTGCCAGCAGCCAAGACAACAGAGACACTGAAGCTTTCTTT. Protein sequence: CASSQDNRDTEAFF.

The CDR3 DNA follows: TGCGCCAGCAGCCAAGATGCGGGAGGGGTGTTGGCTAACTATGGCTACACCTTC. Its protein is CASSQDAGGVLANYGYTF. J is TRBJ1-2 and V is TRBV4-3, with a tentative D call TRBD1 (5 bases). CDR1 and CDR2 from the germline V gene are LGHNA and YSLEER. Trimming took 0 bases from V and 0 from J, leaving 17 bases between them. This CDR3 has 18 amino acids.

This clonotype turned up a few times. The chain couples TRBV27 to TRBJ2-1; perhaps TRBD1 as D (5 bases). The CDR3 runs 17 residues. Germline loops: CDR1 MNHEY, CDR2 SMNVEV (reference sequence). V lost 2 bases, J lost 0 bases, and 14 bases lay in between. Written as DNA, the CDR3 is TGTGCCAGCAGTTTAGGGTGGGGCCAGAGCTCCTACAATGAGCAGTTCTTC. Protein: CASSLGWGQSSYNEQFF.

The genes are TRBV3-1 and TRBJ1-1; the D is unclear. In germline, CDR1 is LGHDT, CDR2 YNNKEL (reference sequence). V was pared by 1 base and J by 1 base, with 7 bases between. This CDR3 contains 14 residues. The CDR3 DNA reads as TGTGCCAGCAGCCAAGTACAGTCGAACACTGAAGCTTTCTTT. Its translation: CASSQVQSNTEAFF.

This clonotype occurred a few times. The chain is built from TRBV4-3 and TRBJ2-3, with 7 positions matching TRBD1. The trim removed 4 bases at V and 1 base at J, leaving 8 bases unmatched. Germline CDR1 reads LGHNA; CDR2 reads YSLEER. The CDR3 totals 16 residues. CDR3 amino acids: CASSPRRQGGTDTQYF. As DNA, the CDR3 is TGCGCCAGCAGCCCCAGGCGGCAGGGGGGCACAGATACGCAGTATTTT.

This clonotype has a count of ten or more. This chain uses TRBV29-1 with TRBJ2-2; 10 nucleotides match TRBD2. The V gene end was trimmed by 5 bases and the J gene end by 2 bases; junction bases not matched to a gene: 2. In germline, CDR1 is SQVTM, CDR2 ANQGSEA. The CDR3 contains 14 residues. The CDR3 spells CSVRTSGNTGELFF. CDR3 in DNA: TGCAGCGTTAGGACTAGCGGAAACACCGGGGAGCTGTTTTTT.

This clonotype has more than one count but fewer than ten. The chain employs TRBV5-1 and TRBJ1-1, with D unresolved. CDR1 SGHRS and CDR2 YFSETQ come from the germline V gene. Trimming took 4 bases from V and 0 from J, leaving 10 bases between them. The CDR3 runs 14 residues. The CDR3 sequence: CASSTTSVNTEAFF. The CDR3 DNA is TGCGCCAGCAGCACGACGTCGGTGAACACTGAAGCTTTCTTT.

This chain links TRBV12-3 or TRBV12-4 with TRBJ1-1; no clear D gene. The CDR3 is 12 amino acids. The V gene lost 1 base and the J gene lost 7 bases, with 7 bases spanning the gap. This CDR3 is CASSLVGIEAFF. In nucleotides, the CDR3 is TGTGCCAGCAGTTTAGTCGGCATTGAAGCTTTCTTT.

The genes are TRBV12-3 or TRBV12-4 and TRBJ1-2, with D possibly being TRBD1 (6 bases). The CDR3 is 13 amino acids. V dropped 2 bases and J dropped 6 bases, with 10 bases sitting between them. CDR3 residues: CASSLPPGDGYTF. The CDR3 DNA is TGTGCCAGCAGTTTACCCCCAGGGGATGGCTACACCTTC.

This clonotype was seen only once. The chain employs TRBV12-3 or TRBV12-4 and TRBJ1-1; D remains ambiguous. V was trimmed by 6 bases and J by 0 bases, leaving 11 bases between them. This CDR3 spans 14 amino acids. CDR3 in DNA: TGTGCCAGCAGAACCCGGGAACTGAACACTGAAGCTTTCTTT. It translates to CASRTRELNTEAFF.

There are a few counts of this clonotype. The genes are TRBV29-1 and TRBJ2-2; TRBD2 matches 9 bases. Germline V lookup: CDR1 SQVTM, CDR2 ANQGSEA. The J segment lost 0 bases and the V segment lost 4 bases, leaving 9 bases of the junction unmatched. CDR3 size: 17 residues. The chain's CDR3 is CSVGGPGLASNTGELFF. The CDR3 DNA reads TGCAGCGTTGGGGGGCCGGGACTAGCTTCGAACACCGGGGAGCTGTTTTTT.

This clonotype was counted a few times. This chain links TRBV30 with TRBJ2-1; D unclear. V was cut by 1 base and J by 10 bases, with 8 bases left in between. Germline-derived CDR1 and CDR2 are GTSNPN and SVGIG (reference sequence). The CDR3 is 11 residues long. CDR3 in DNA: TGTGCCTGGAGTGACCAGGTGGAGCAGTTCTTC. Its protein product is CAWSDQVEQFF.

This clonotype was detected only a few times. The rearrangement uses TRBV5-1 and TRBJ1-3; D is ambiguous. V was shortened by 2 bases and J by 0 bases, with 12 bases between the two germline ends. The CDR3 consists of 16 residues. Germline V gene data show CDR1 as SGHRS and CDR2 as YFSETQ. The CDR3 protein is CASSFTETNSGNTIYF. CDR3 sequence (DNA): TGCGCCAGCAGCTTTACAGAAACCAACTCTGGAAACACCATATATTTT.

The chain recombines TRBV2 with TRBJ1-5; 7 bases are shared with TRBD1. The CDR3 is 15 residues long. Losses at the gene ends were 5 bases for V and 1 base for J; bases not matched to a gene: 5. Looked up from germline, CDR1 is SNHLY and CDR2 is FYNNEI. The CDR3 coding sequence is TGTGCCAGCAGTCGGATGGGACAGAGCAATCAGCCCCAGCATTTT. It yields the protein CASSRMGQSNQPQHF.

The chain has TRBV27 and TRBJ2-4; 9 positions agree with TRBD1. Germline assignment: CDR1 MNHEY and CDR2 SMNVEV (reference sequence). CDR3 size: 16 residues. The junction had 7 bases not matched to a gene; V was cut back by 5 bases and J by 2 bases. The CDR3 nucleotides are TGTGCCAGCAGTCCATGGGGACAGGGCCCCAAAAACATTCAGTACTTC. This codes for CASSPWGQGPKNIQYF.

The chain recombines TRBV7-6 with TRBJ2-4, with D perhaps assigned TRBD1 or TRBD2 (6 bases each). The CDR3 totals 16 residues. CDR1 and CDR2 from the germline V gene are SGHVS and FNYEAQ. Trimming left V 3 bases short and J 0 bases short, with 12 bases between. CDR3 coding DNA: TGTGCCAGCAGCTTGGAGGGACACTCAGCCAAAAACATTCAGTACTTC. This gives the protein CASSLEGHSAKNIQYF.

This clonotype was seen a few times. This chain joins TRBV4-3 and TRBJ2-1; perhaps TRBD2 as D (5 bases). The CDR3 has 14 residues. V shed 0 bases and J shed 4 bases, with 7 bases lying between them. Germline lookup yields CDR1 LGHNA and CDR2 YSLEER. The CDR3 region has the DNA TGCGCCAGCAGCCAAGAGCGGGCGTACAATGAGCAGTTCTTC. Translating it yields CASSQERAYNEQFF.

The rearrangement links TRBV7-2 to TRBJ1-6; 7 bases map to TRBD1. Germline assignment: CDR1 SGHTA and CDR2 FQGNSA. Unmatched junction bases numbered 7, after V lost 4 bases and J lost 7 bases. This CDR3 has 15 residues. The CDR3 sequence is CASSSGTARNSPLHF. The CDR3 DNA is TGTGCCAGCAGCTCTGGGACAGCTCGCAATTCACCCCTCCACTTT.

This clonotype was seen more than once but under ten times. The chain has TRBV5-1 and TRBJ2-2; 8 nucleotides agree with TRBD1. The CDR3 runs 17 residues. V shed 0 bases and J 6 bases; nucleotides not matched to a gene: 10. Germline loops: CDR1 SGHRS, CDR2 YFSETQ. CDR3 protein: CASSLEGRTGKAGELFF. CDR3 sequence (DNA): TGCGCCAGCAGCTTGGAAGGGAGGACAGGGAAGGCCGGGGAGCTGTTTTTT.

V is TRBV20-1 and J is TRBJ2-2, with a tentative D call TRBD1 (8 bases). The germline CDR1 and CDR2 sequences are DFQATT and SNEGSKA (reference sequence). There are 16 residues in the CDR3. Trimming took 2 bases from V and 4 from J, leaving 17 bases between them. The chain's CDR3 is CSARSGGQGATGELFF. The CDR3 DNA sequence: TGCAGTGCTAGATCGGGGGGTCAGGGGGCCACCGGGGAGCTGTTTTTT.

V usage is TRBV20-1 and J usage is TRBJ2-7, with a possible D match to TRBD1 (6 bases). CDR1 is DFQATT and CDR2 is SNEGSKA in the germline V gene (reference sequence). The CDR3 is 15 residues long. The V and J ends lost 1 base and 3 bases respectively, with 16 bases between them. CDR3 region: CSARVGQGHFYEQYF. The CDR3 nucleotides are TGCAGTGCTAGAGTGGGTCAGGGGCATTTCTACGAGCAGTACTTC.

This clonotype was detected only a few times. This chain links TRBV4-3 with TRBJ2-7; D gene ambiguous. CDR3 length equals 14 residues. Germline CDR1 and CDR2: LGHNA and YSLEER. V was trimmed by 0 bases and J by 2 bases, leaving 8 bases between them. In DNA, the CDR3 is TGCGCCAGCAGCCAAGATCTACAGACCTACGAGCAGTACTTC. Translation gives CASSQDLQTYEQYF.

This clonotype was counted only a few times. V gene TRBV5-4 combines with J gene TRBJ2-2; 9 bases line up with TRBD2. Trimming removed 3 bases from V and 2 bases from J; junction bases left unmatched: 8. The germline V gene has CDR1 SGHNT and CDR2 YYREEE (reference sequence). This CDR3 region has 17 residues. The CDR3 sequence is CASSYISGRRNTGELFF. CDR3 sequence (DNA): TGTGCCAGCAGCTACATTAGCGGGAGAAGAAACACCGGGGAGCTGTTTTTT.

As for this clonotype: Mismatch with germline at one junction end may stem from a read error. The chain joins TRBV6-5 to TRBJ2-1, with D uncertain. CDR3 size: 14 residues. CDR1 is MNHEY and CDR2 is SVGAGI in the germline V gene. The CDR3 is CASSYSFSSNEQFF. CDR3 in DNA: TGTGCCAGCAGTTACTCGTTCTCCTCCAATGAGCAGTTCTTC.

The chain is built from TRBV20-1 and TRBJ1-4, with D hard to call. The CDR3 covers 15 residues. Germline V lookup: CDR1 DFQATT, CDR2 SNEGSKA (reference sequence). With 0 bases removed from V and 8 bases from J, the gap between germline ends came to 16 bases. The DNA for the CDR3 is TGCAGTGCTAGAGATAGAAAGGGCCCGGGGGAAAAACTGTTTTTT. Protein sequence: CSARDRKGPGEKLFF.

This clonotype was recorded a few times. V usage is TRBV4-3 and J usage is TRBJ1-4; TRBD1 might be the D (5 bases). The CDR3 consists of 16 residues. Germline values: CDR1 LGHNA, CDR2 YSLEER. The V end was cut by 0 bases, the J end by 6 bases, with 14 bases between. The CDR3 loop is CASSQDPRARDEKLFF. As DNA, the CDR3 is TGCGCCAGCAGCCAAGATCCCAGGGCGAGGGATGAAAAACTGTTTTTT.

This clonotype has just a few counts. The chain joins TRBV24-1 to TRBJ2-2, with D uncertain. The ends were cut back, 5 bases at V and 2 bases at J, with 8 bases in the middle. The CDR3 spans 14 residues. The germline CDR1 and CDR2 sequences are KGHDR and SFDVKD. The CDR3 here is CATSANTNTGELFF. The CDR3 bases are TGTGCCACCAGTGCGAACACCAACACCGGGGAGCTGTTTTTT.